This TCR beta chain is from a study of cytomegalovirus exposure and HLA in healthy donors. Overall study context: When 398 donors were genotyped, more than 70% of them were found to fall in the Caucasian-associated ancestry cluster.

To note about this clone: Its antigen remains unknown.

Germline V gives CDR1 KGHSH, CDR2 LQKENI. J was trimmed by 0 bases and V by 6 bases; bases with no gene match: 10. This CDR3 has 17 residues. General study results and limits: In a later analysis, around 18,000 TCR beta sequences were associated with HLA alleles at 0.05 false discovery rate.

PCR was performed using 60 Vbeta and 13 Jbeta primers. Measured with immunoSEQ multiplex PCR; TCRdb has only the in-frame clones, and not every one. In the table there are 150,000 to 250,000 clones, 79% of which are singletons. Sequencing input: PBMCs. The rearrangement uses TRBV18 and TRBJ2-7; 11 bases are shared with TRBD2. The clonotype originates from a girl between 10 and 17 years old in good health and CMV-seropositive. CDR3 protein: CASSQGTSGGLSYEQYF. CDR3 sequence (DNA): TGTGCCAGCTCCCAAGGGACTAGCGGTGGCCTCTCCTACGAGCAGTACTTC.